These 13 T cell receptor beta chains came from one sample sequenced in a study of response to subunit inactivated influenza vaccine. TCRdb reprocessed the RT-PCR reads with MiXCR, giving one entry per CDR3 protein. In the table there are 860,000 or so distinct CDR3 sequences, 21% of which are singletons. Sequences were derived from PBMCs from blood, sampled roughly 5 days after vaccination. These receptors all stem from a man aged 45-65 years who received an inactivated influenza vaccine.

CDR3 DNA: TGTGCCACCAGCAGAGGGCACGGGCGGGGCTACGAGCAGTACTTC. It specifies CATSRGHGRGYEQYF. V and J are TRBV15 and TRBJ2-7; TRBD2 is a possible D gene (6 bases). Looked up from germline, CDR1 is LNHNV and CDR2 is YYDKDF (reference sequence). The V gene lost 1 base and the J gene lost 3 bases, with 13 bases spanning the gap. The CDR3 is 15 residues long.

V gene TRBV10-2 combines with J gene TRBJ2-3; D uncertain. The germline gives CDR1 WSHSY, CDR2 SAAADI. Between the trimmed V and J ends, which lost 4 bases and 2 bases, there was a span of 19 bases. The CDR3 is made up of 17 amino acids. In DNA form, the CDR3 reads TGCGCCAGCAGTGGCCCCGGGCCTTCCATTTACACAGATACGCAGTATTTT. Translated: CASSGPGPSIYTDTQYF.

V gene TRBV28 combines with J gene TRBJ2-1; 12 nucleotides align to TRBD2. V lost 5 bases, J lost 8 bases, and 10 bases stayed unmatched. CDR3 length: 16 amino acids. CDR1 is MDHEN and CDR2 is SYDVKM in the germline V gene. In DNA, the CDR3 is TGTGCCAGCAGTATCCTGCTAGCGGGAGGGCCCCATGAGCAGTTCTTC. Its protein product is CASSILLAGGPHEQFF.

Only one count was recorded for this clonotype. The V gene is TRBV12-3 or TRBV12-4, the J gene TRBJ2-3, with D tentatively TRBD1 (5 bases). Trimming removed 3 bases from V and 2 bases from J, with 12 bases in between. The CDR3 has 15 amino acids. The CDR3 bases are TGTGCCAGCAGTTTTAATTTAGGGGTCACAGATACGCAGTATTTT. The encoded protein is CASSFNLGVTDTQYF.

This clonotype was recorded many times. The chain carries TRBV2 and TRBJ1-1; D gene unclear. The CDR3 spans 11 residues. Per the germline V gene, CDR1 is SNHLY and CDR2 is FYNNEI. Trimming took off 7 bases at V and 2 bases at J, with 5 bases between the two ends. In DNA form, the CDR3 reads TGTGCCAGCAAGCTCAACACTGAAGCTTTCTTT. Its protein product is CASKLNTEAFF.

The rearrangement uses TRBV27 and TRBJ2-7, with 7 bases fitting TRBD2. Germline lookup yields CDR1 MNHEY and CDR2 SMNVEV (reference sequence). The CDR3 spans 15 residues. V gave up 0 bases and J gave up 6 bases; unmatched junction bases: 8. The CDR3 DNA sequence: TGTGCCAGCAGTTTATCGACTTACGCGGGAGTCGAGCAGTACTTC. As protein: CASSLSTYAGVEQYF.

V is TRBV11-1 and J is TRBJ2-1; no firm D call. Per germline, CDR1 SGHAT and CDR2 FQDESV (reference sequence). This CDR3 has 14 residues. The ends were cut back, 3 bases at V and 1 base at J, with 7 bases in the middle. The CDR3 coding sequence is TGTGCCAGCAGCTTGCATGGGTCCTACAATGAGCAGTTCTTC. Protein sequence: CASSLHGSYNEQFF.

This chain links TRBV30 with TRBJ2-2, with a tentative D call TRBD2 (6 bases). Germline CDR1 GTSNPN, CDR2 SVGIG (reference sequence). This CDR3 region has 12 residues. The germline V and J ends were trimmed by 3 bases and 6 bases, with 8 bases remaining between them. The CDR3: CAWRRLAGELFF. The CDR3 DNA is TGTGCCTGGAGAAGACTAGCCGGGGAGCTGTTTTTT.

This clonotype has just a few counts. V usage is TRBV20-1 and J usage is TRBJ2-7; a possible D gene is TRBD1 (5 bases). Trimming removed 2 bases from V and 6 bases from J, with 11 bases in between. Per the germline V gene, CDR1 is DFQATT and CDR2 is SNEGSKA (reference sequence). The CDR3 spans 12 residues. The CDR3 sequence: CSARQGSTEQYF. CDR3 nucleotide sequence: TGCAGTGCTAGACAGGGTTCGACCGAGCAGTACTTC.

The rearrangement links TRBV7-9 to TRBJ2-7; 9 bases align to TRBD1. CDR1 is SEHNR, CDR2 FQNEAQ, per germline (reference sequence). The CDR3 is 15 amino acids. The J segment lost 3 bases and the V segment lost 4 bases, leaving 7 bases of the junction unmatched. In nucleotides, the CDR3 is TGTGCCAGCAGCTCACTGGACAGGGGTGTCTACGAGCAGTACTTC. Its protein is CASSSLDRGVYEQYF.

This clonotype was observed a handful of times. This chain joins TRBV2 and TRBJ1-4; TRBD1 matches at 7 bases. The CDR3 sequence is 15 residues long. Germline V CDR1 and CDR2: SNHLY, FYNNEI. V dropped 3 bases and J dropped 11; count of bases not matched to a gene: 12. The CDR3 spells CASSEIPGQADKLFF. For the CDR3, the DNA is TGTGCCAGCAGTGAGATTCCAGGACAGGCAGATAAACTGTTTTTT.

This clonotype was found a few times. This chain joins TRBV5-1 and TRBJ2-2, with D unclear. This CDR3 comprises 16 residues. CDR1 and CDR2 (germline): SGHRS, YFSETQ. V lost 2 bases and J 0 bases, leaving 11 bases between the germline ends. For the CDR3, the DNA is TGCGCCAGCAGCTTTCCTCCCAGCTCGAACACCGGGGAGCTGTTTTTT. It yields the protein CASSFPPSSNTGELFF.

The gene calls are TRBV11-2 and TRBJ1-1; TRBD1 might be the D (6 bases). Trimming removed 5 bases from V and 2 bases from J, with 15 bases in between. The germline V gene has CDR1 SGHAT and CDR2 FQNNGV. The CDR3 runs to 15 residues. CDR3 protein: CASSPRTVFNTEAFF. The CDR3 region has the DNA TGTGCCAGCAGCCCCAGGACAGTCTTTAACACTGAAGCTTTCTTT.